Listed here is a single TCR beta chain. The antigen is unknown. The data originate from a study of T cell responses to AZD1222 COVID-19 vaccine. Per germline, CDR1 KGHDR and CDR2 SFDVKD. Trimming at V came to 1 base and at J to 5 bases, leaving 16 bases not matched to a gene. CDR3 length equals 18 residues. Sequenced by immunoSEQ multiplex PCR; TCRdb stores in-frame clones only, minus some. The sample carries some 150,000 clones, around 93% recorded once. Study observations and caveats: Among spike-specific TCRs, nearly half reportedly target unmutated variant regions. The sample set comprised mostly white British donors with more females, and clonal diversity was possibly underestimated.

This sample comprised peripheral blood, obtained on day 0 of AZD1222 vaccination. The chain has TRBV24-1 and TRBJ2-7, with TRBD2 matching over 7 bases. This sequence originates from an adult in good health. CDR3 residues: CATSDLSCLGAGLNEQYF. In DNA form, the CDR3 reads TGTGCCACCAGTGATTTATCTTGTTTGGGAGCGGGGCTTAACGAGCAGTACTTC.